The rows below give T cell receptor beta chains drawn from one sample of a study of T cells in Graves' hyperthyroidism and ophthalmopathy. One entry per CDR3 protein results from TCRdb running MiXCR on the multiplex PCR reads. In the table there are hundreds of thousands of distinct CDR3 sequences, about 45% of which are singletons. Sequencing was performed on peripheral blood or thyroid tissue (not recorded which). These receptors originate from a woman aged 18-30 years with Graves' hyperthyroidism. The conserved cysteine and the conserved F or W are not part of the CDR3 here. A D gene is named only where the DNA matches it firmly.

d_call,v_call,j_call,cdr3_aa
TRBD1,TRBV6-1,TRBJ1-1,ASIGQGPTEAF
TRBD1,TRBV7-3,TRBJ2-4,ASSLADRGNIQY
NA,TRBV7-2,TRBJ1-2,ASSLIFGGYT
NA,TRBV6-5,TRBJ1-2,ASSYSSGSYGYT
TRBD1,TRBV10-3,TRBJ2-7,ASSPRQGGNERY
NA,TRBV5-4,TRBJ1-5,ASSTGIWQPQH
NA,TRBV2,TRBJ1-6,ASSGPTGSPLH
TRBD1,TRBV25-1,TRBJ1-6,ASSKDRGTNNSPLH
NA,TRBV2,NA,ASSDRTGAGEQF
NA,TRBV29-1,TRBJ2-7,SVPDGYEQY
TRBD2,TRBV29-1,TRBJ2-3,SVRLAGGPDTQY
NA,TRBV25-1,TRBJ2-2,ASIPSGSTGELF
NA,TRBV5-5,TRBJ1-1,ANSLVLGGEMNTEAF
NA,TRBV9,TRBJ2-7,ASSVAGQPYEQY
TRBD1,TRBV7-8,TRBJ2-5,ASSSPPGQGSRETQY
NA,TRBV11-1,TRBJ2-7,ASSKEAPYYEQY
TRBD2,TRBV20-1,TRBJ2-7,SASRTSGRPSYEQY
TRBD1,TRBV10-3,TRBJ1-2,ASLRDRGLSGYT
NA,TRBV10-3,TRBJ1-1,AISESGRNTEAF
NA,TRBV7-9,TRBJ2-7,ASSFTQDYEQY
NA,TRBV7-9,TRBJ2-5,ASSLAALEETQY
TRBD1,TRBV29-1,TRBJ2-7,SVELGRGLREQY
TRBD1,TRBV2,TRBJ1-6,ASRVTGQNSPLH
TRBD1,TRBV25-1,TRBJ1-1,ASSARTGRRGTEAF
NA,TRBV24-1,TRBJ1-4,ATSANGQGGEKLF
TRBD1,TRBV7-2,TRBJ1-1,ASSTGQGNTEAF
TRBD2,TRBV13,TRBJ2-7,ASSLGLAASGEQY
NA,TRBV7-2,TRBJ2-5,ASSLLAIQEAQY
NA,TRBV12-3/TRBV12-4,TRBJ2-2,ASSFGQMGTGELF
NA,TRBV25-1,TRBJ1-3,ASSDAGSGNTIY
NA,TRBV20-1,TRBJ1-5,SASPEGEGNQPQH
NA,TRBV2,TRBJ1-5,ASSSPSDSNQPQH
NA,TRBV4-1,TRBJ1-6,ASSQAQPPLH
TRBD2,TRBV28,TRBJ2-7,ASLGTSGSHEQY
NA,TRBV24-1,TRBJ2-5,ATRRREEETQY
NA,TRBV6-2/TRBV6-3,TRBJ1-4,ASSYSAMKLF
NA,TRBV15,TRBJ1-5,ATSRVSQPQH
NA,TRBV19,TRBJ1-1,ASSTDDRPYTEAF
TRBD1,TRBV7-8,TRBJ2-5,ASSRDRDQSTQETQY
NA,TRBV2,TRBJ1-3,AIGGDKTGNTIY
NA,TRBV2,TRBJ1-1,ASSEEGGAEAF
NA,TRBV20-1,TRBJ1-1,SARARETEAF
NA,TRBV7-8,TRBJ2-2,ASSEQMTGMAGELF
TRBD1,TRBV14,TRBJ1-1,ASSQLGGDSPKAF
TRBD2,TRBV5-1,TRBJ2-2,ASSPGLTTGELF
NA,TRBV25-1,TRBJ1-1,ASSEYWGRTEAF
NA,TRBV9,TRBJ1-1,ASSTHGGLNTEAF
NA,TRBV2,TRBJ1-5,ASRRQEHQPQH
NA,TRBV7-9,TRBJ2-5,ASSPGGRKAQY
TRBD1,TRBV7-2,TRBJ2-5,ASSSGTAFQETQY
NA,TRBV19,TRBJ1-5,ASSMEGRIQPQH
TRBD2,TRBV7-3,NA,ASSPSGGRGHEQY
TRBD1,TRBV12-3/TRBV12-4,TRBJ2-7,ASSSYGTGEQY
NA,TRBV7-9,TRBJ2-5,ASSDTRRVETQY